The source of this TCR beta chain is a study of beta chain features in type 1 diabetes (dated by TCRdb to about 2018). Turning to the overall study: No differences in mean age, gender distribution, total cell number or subset yield were found between patients and healthy donors. A total of roughly 100 million sorted cells were examined across all samples, and RNA yield correlated strongly with the number of cells per subset. In the study, recently diagnosed type 1 diabetes patients and matched healthy donors were compared on the TCRB repertoires of their sorted circulating CD4+ T cell subsets. Whereas all 30 or so donors provided naive and central memory subsets, regulatory and stem cell-like memory subsets were isolated from just 8 patients and about 8 healthy donors. The paper as a whole reports these results and caveats: Shorter templates might have been favored by PCR, but patient and control samples were amplified and corrected together, so both groups would have been affected equally by any skew. Because cDNA was sequenced instead of genomic DNA, activated cells with high expression could be over-represented, although the groups did not differ in activation or CD3 levels. Patients with type 1 diabetes made fewer insertions and deleted more nucleotides at VDJ recombination sites, implying thymic rearrangement abnormalities. A moderate but significant shortening of TCRB CDR3 length was observed in type 1 diabetes patients in all four CD4+ subsets. Only small numbers of individuals were included in the HLA sub-analyses, which left unresolved whether HLA type had any influence on TCRB rearrangement. The naive, central memory and regulatory TCRB repertoires appeared to resemble one another more closely among patients than among healthy donors.

The germline V gene provides CDR1 SGHRS and CDR2 YFSETQ. Here V drops 0 bases and J drops 11 bases, and the junction holds 13 bases not matched to any gene. The CDR3 spans 16 residues, from the cysteine through the phenylalanine. The only DNA kept is the CDR3, 48 bases in frame from the first base. A single peripheral blood draw of around 120 mL on average was collected from each donor into heparinised tubes. Naive, central memory, regulatory and stem cell-like memory CD4+ T cells were sorted on a BD FACSAria II using a panel including CD45RO, CCR7, CD25, CD127, CD95 and CD27. A purity above 98% was achieved for all sorted populations. PBMCs were isolated immediately by Lymphoprep density gradient centrifugation and stained directly without culture. So that batch effects would be minimized, each experiment stained and sorted samples in pairs, pairing one healthy donor with one patient. All of the isolated RNA was reverse transcribed with the High Capacity cDNA Reverse Transcription Kit, so expressed TCRB transcripts were sequenced. Deep immunoSEQ sequencing was applied to naive, central memory and regulatory T cell samples, giving an average of approximately 4 million total reads per sample. Sorted cells were lysed in RLT buffer, and RNA was extracted using DNase-treated RNeasy Micro or Mini kits according to cell number. To prevent cross-contamination, each cell subset was processed individually, whereas patient and healthy donor samples were processed jointly. The immunoSEQ multiplex PCR was used to amplify TCRB sequences from cDNA, generating 87-bp fragments that spanned the CDR3 region. Sequencing of the amplicons was done on the Illumina HiSeq platform. The source study handled its data this way. Synthetic template baselines were used to correct PCR bias computationally, reads within Hamming distance 2 were collapsed, and singletons that could not be merged were discarded. Reads were aligned to IMGT to assign V, D and J genes, CDR3 length, and insertions or deletions at six rearrangement sites. Within each subset, clonotype counts were normalized to the number of sorted cells before true diversity and Gini coefficients were calculated with the tcR R package. The overlap coefficient, calculated on TCRB nucleotide sequences, was used to measure repertoire sharing. The source is immuneACCESS, and TCRdb retained only in-frame sequences with V and J called. Part of the clones is not carried over; for the studies checked, unresolved V genes explain less than half of this, and the remainder is unexplained. V and J calls and clone size are copied from that table; D and trimming were computed from the DNA. The table for this sample lists some 70,000 clones; about 50% of them were counted only once. The top ten clonotypes cover 0.65% to 0.75% of the sample.

This clone was recorded only once. The antigen it binds to is not known. Per-base quality was not reported, and no clone a single base away is much larger than it. Material: central memory CD4+ T cells from blood. The chain was built from TRBV5-1 and TRBJ1-1; TRBD1 aligns with 10 central bases. This clonotype originated in a man aged 30 to 39 with type 1 diabetes. The CDR3 has the sequence CASSLDAAGTGVGAFF. The DNA sequence follows: TGCGCCAGCAGCTTGGACGCTGCCGGGACAGGGGTAGGTGCTTTCTTT. Reference TRBV5-1 and TRBJ1-1 proteins supply the regions before and after the CDR3; the full variable domain is: KAGVTQTPRYLIKTRGQQVTLSCSPISGHRSVSWYQQTPGQGLQFLFEYFSETQRNKGNFPGRFSGRQFSNSRSEMNVSTLELGDSALYLCASSLDAAGTGVGAFFGQGTRLTVV.